The entry that follows covers one TCR beta chain sequence. Its antigen remains unidentified. Within one base of it there is no much larger clone, and no base qualities were kept. The data were taken from a study of neurological immune-mediated disorders (dated by TCRdb to between 2018 and 2021). Turning to the overall study: Among the 35 or so multiple sclerosis patients, relapsing-remitting MS was present in around 31 and secondary progressive MS was present in 3. Peripheral blood TCR-beta repertoires from HTLV-I-associated myelopathy (HAM/TSP) patients, multiple sclerosis patients and healthy controls were compared by UMI-based sequencing. The roughly 110 TCR-beta libraries covered PBMC samples along with longitudinal samples, technical triplicates, and paired sorted CD4+ and CD8+ T-cell subsets. Of the roughly 68 subjects in the cohort, about 14 were HAM/TSP patients, 34 were multiple sclerosis patients, and approximately 20 were healthy controls. Study-wide conclusions, independent of this receptor: No clinical or MRI features were associated with the MS cluster, and the authors said that larger cohorts are needed. TCR clonal expansion was highest in HAM/TSP patients and lowest in MS patients, with MS patients falling below even healthy controls. Expanded clones from different subjects shared no identical CDR3 amino acid sequences, which suggests that TCR-beta repertoires were private in all groups. Repertoires from 18 of 34 MS patients were grouped by phylogenetic analysis into a cluster of related CDR3 sequences, suggesting a possible repertoire-level signature.

The CDR3 contains 13 residues, cysteine and phenylalanine counted. Only the CDR3 part of the read is kept: 39 bases, read in frame from the first base. Based on the germline V gene, the CDR1 and CDR2 sequences are SGHRS and YFSETQ. V is cut by 0 bases and J by 5 bases, and the space between the germline ends is 8 bases. To synthesize cDNA, template-switch 5'RACE was performed with a primer carrying a 10-nucleotide random unique molecular identifier so that each TCR transcript was tagged. Each sequencing run produced over 160 million TCR-beta sequences covering 15-18 subjects. The RNeasy kit was used for extraction of total RNA. The KAPA Real-time Library Amplification kit was used to amplify TCR-beta VDJ regions with primers targeting the TCR constant region and the 5'RACE anchor. A first PCR added sample indexes and Illumina adaptors, and a second PCR then raised library yield. After Ampure bead purification, the roughly 650 bp TCR product was size-selected on a 2% E-gel SizeSelection system. Before pooling, library quality was assessed on a Bioanalyzer, concentration was determined with Qubit, and library quantification was performed with the Kapa Library Quantification kit. An Illumina HiSeq 2500 sequenced the libraries paired-end 2 x 150 bp. To increase sequence diversity, 25-30% phiX was spiked into each library pool. On the authors' methods: Quality-filtered reads were processed with the UMI-based MiGEC pipeline, which removed over 85% of raw TCR sequences during error correction. IMGT germline references were used for alignment of VDJ genes, and clonotypes were defined by a unique CDR3 amino acid sequence together with V-J genes. VDJtools evaluated clonal expansion, Shannon diversity and CDR3 relatedness (CalcPairwiseDistances, ClusterSamples); CLCbio workbench built phylogenetic trees. Clones with at least 8 unique UMIs were defined as expanded, with this threshold being based on coefficient-of-variation modelling across technical triplicates. The public sequencing data were trimmed at Q25 with fastp and processed into clonotypes with MiXCR by TCRdb, which kept only in-frame beta chains. Here each entry gathers all rows of one CDR3 protein and keeps the most common genes and DNA. For this entry, the V and J calls and clone size follow TCRdb and not the study's own pipeline. For this sample the table gives 46,000 or so distinct CDR3 sequences, of which roughly 4% were detected only once. Around 5.7% of the sample comes from the top ten.

For unsorted PBMC libraries, 2 million PBMCs were used after storage in RNAlater at -80 degrees C until RNA extraction. The multiple sclerosis patients were enrolled in a US clinical protocol that used magnetic resonance imaging to evaluate disease progression. Peripheral blood was subjected to Ficoll-Hypaque density gradient centrifugation to isolate PBMCs, which were then cryopreserved in liquid nitrogen. The chain employs TRBV5-1 and TRBJ1-1, with TRBD1 tentatively as D gene (6 bases match). The clonotype was recovered from a woman in her fifties or sixties with multiple sclerosis. The sequenced material came from PBMCs. In nucleotide form, the sequence is TGCGCCAGCAGCTTGGAACAGGGAACTGAAGCTTTCTTT. Its protein product is CASSLEQGTEAFF.